The clone carrying this T cell receptor (beta chain) was recorded many times. The antigen remains undetermined. From the germline J gene comes the end of the CDR3, since the read stops 3 residues before it. These data originate in a study of T cell clonality in common variable immunodeficiency. Study-level findings and limits: Reportedly, TCR beta sequences from common variable immunodeficiency showed fewer deletions and N-nucleotide insertions. Authors noted CVID clonality's cause needs subpopulation repertoire sequencing.

Caucasian heritage predominated among both patients and controls. Trimming removed 3 bases from V and 5 bases from J, with 18 bases in between. Germline-derived CDR1 and CDR2 are SGHNT and YYREEE (reference sequence). CDR3 length: 15 residues. Data came from immunoSEQ multiplex PCR; TCRdb stores just in-frame clones and leaves some out. The sample offers about 34,000 clones and no singletons, the top ten holding around 3.1%. The receptor's source is a person aged 18 to 75 in good health. The V call is TRBV5-4, the J call TRBJ2-7, with D possibly being TRBD2 (7 bases). Sequencing was carried out using peripheral blood mononuclear cells. The sequenced part of the CDR3 DNA is TGTGCCAGCAGCTCTCAGAGGGGGGGCTCTCACGAG. Its translation: CASSSQRGGSHE. The CDR3, in full, reads CASSSQRGGSHEQYF.